These T cell receptor beta chains were read from a single sample in a study of cytomegalovirus exposure and HLA in healthy donors. Sequenced by immunoSEQ multiplex PCR; TCRdb stores in-frame clones only, minus some. The sample has 170,000 or so clones; around 82% are singletons. Sequencing input: PBMCs. Every receptor here comes from a man between 35 and 55 years old in good health and CMV-seronegative. Each CDR3 is given with its conserved first and last residue. The D gene is left open where the match is weak. Rows may omit the clone size; those that give it use once, few, many or a size class.

clone_size,d_call,v_call,j_call,cdr3_nt,cdr3_aa
-,TRBD1,TRBV5-1,TRBJ1-1,TGCGCCAGCAGCCAACAGGGGGCTAAGGCTGAAGCTTTCTTT,CASSQQGAKAEAFF
-,-,TRBV18,TRBJ2-7,TGTGCCAGCTCACCGCCCTCAACACCAACCTACGAGCAGTACTTC,CASSPPSTPTYEQYF
-,-,TRBV7-9,TRBJ1-2,TGTGCCAGCAGCTTAGCCTCAGGAGGCTATGGCTACACCTTC,CASSLASGGYGYTF
-,-,TRBV6-5,TRBJ1-5,TGTGCCAGCAGTAACGGACAGATCCTAGATGGGCCCCAGCATTTT,CASSNGQILDGPQHF
few,TRBD1,TRBV5-6,TRBJ2-1,TGTGCCAGCAGCGATTACAGGGGCGGTGAGCAGTTCTTC,CASSDYRGGEQFF
-,-,TRBV11-3,TRBJ2-7,TGTGCCAGCAGCTTAGATTCAAGCGGGTACTCCTACGAGCAGTACTTC,CASSLDSSGYSYEQYF
-,TRBD1,TRBV6-1,TRBJ1-1,TGTGCCAGCAGTGGGCCTCGACAGGGAGGAACTGAAGCTTTCTTT,CASSGPRQGGTEAFF
once,-,TRBV5-1,TRBJ1-3,TGCGCCAGCAGCCCAGGCCAGGTTTCTGGCGAAAACACCATATATTTT,CASSPGQVSGENTIYF
-,TRBD2,TRBV11-2,TRBJ2-7,TGCGCCAGCAGCTTCTCTAGCGGCTACGAGCAGTACTTC,CASSFSSGYEQYF
-,TRBD1,TRBV5-1,TRBJ1-2,TGCGCCAGCAGCAACACGACAGGGCACTATGGCTACACCTTC,CASSNTTGHYGYTF
-,-,TRBV2,TRBJ2-5,TGTGCCAGCAGTGTTGGAGCCTCGCTTGATGAGACCCAGTACTTC,CASSVGASLDETQYF
-,-,TRBV20-1,TRBJ2-1,TGCAGTGCTAGTCGGGGGAATGAGCAGTTCTTC,CSASRGNEQFF
-,-,TRBV19,TRBJ2-3,TGTGCCAGTAGTATAGATCGGAGGTCACTGTGGTATTTT,CASSIDRRSLWYF
-,TRBD2,TRBV5-1,TRBJ2-7,TGCGCCAGCAGATTAAGCGGGGGGGCCGACGAGCAGTACTTC,CASRLSGGADEQYF
-,-,TRBV6-5,TRBJ2-7,TGTGCCAGCAGCACAACTGGACTCAGTCCAAACGAGCAGTACTTC,CASSTTGLSPNEQYF
-,TRBD2,TRBV9,TRBJ2-1,TGTGCCAGCAGCGCCCGAACAGGCGGGAGGTCCTACAATGAGCAGTTCTTC,CASSARTGGRSYNEQFF
few,TRBD2,TRBV6-4,TRBJ2-1,TGTGCCAGCAGTGACTCGTACCTAGCGGGAGTGGGAGAGCAGTTCTTC,CASSDSYLAGVGEQFF
-,-,TRBV11-3,TRBJ2-1,TGTGCCAGCAGCCCCTCCAGCTCCTACAATGAGCAGTTCTTC,CASSPSSSYNEQFF
-,-,TRBV10-3,TRBJ2-2,TGTGCCATCAGGACCGGGATTCCGCACGGGGAGCTGTTTTTT,CAIRTGIPHGELFF
-,-,TRBV18,TRBJ1-2,TGTGCCAGCTCACAAACCGGGACAAGTACTAACTATGGCTACACCTTC,CASSQTGTSTNYGYTF
-,-,TRBV5-1,TRBJ1-3,TGCGCCAGCAGCCCTTCAGGGGTAGCGTACTCTGGAAACACCATATATTTT,CASSPSGVAYSGNTIYF
-,TRBD1,TRBV2,TRBJ2-5,TGTGCCAGCAGTGAGGAAGGGGGCCTTGAGACCCAGTACTTC,CASSEEGGLETQYF
-,TRBD1,TRBV2,TRBJ1-2,TGTGCCAGCGCGACCTTAAGGGGGCGCGATGGCTACACCTTC,CASATLRGRDGYTF
-,TRBD1,TRBV5-1,TRBJ2-3,TGCGCCAGCAGCGGAGGACAGGGGACCCAGGATACGCAGTATTTT,CASSGGQGTQDTQYF
-,TRBD1,TRBV6-5,TRBJ1-1,TGTGCCAGCAGTTACCCTCGGACAGGGGGATTTACTGAAGCTTTCTTT,CASSYPRTGGFTEAFF
-,TRBD2,TRBV9,TRBJ2-2,TGTGCCAGCAGCGTAGGGACTAGCGGGGGGACCACCGGGGAGCTGTTTTTT,CASSVGTSGGTTGELFF
once,-,TRBV10-3,TRBJ1-1,TGTGCCATCACCGGACTTGCGAACACTGAAGCTTTCTTT,CAITGLANTEAFF
-,-,TRBV19,TRBJ2-5,TGTGCCACCAGACAAGTCAGGGCCCAAGAGACCCAGTACTTC,CATRQVRAQETQYF
-,-,TRBV7-2,TRBJ1-5,TGTGCCAGCAGCTTAGTCCTAGGCGGCAATCAGCCCCAGCATTTT,CASSLVLGGNQPQHF
few,-,TRBV10-3,TRBJ1-5,TGTGCCATCAGTTTGGAGGCCAATCAGCCCCAGCATTTT,CAISLEANQPQHF
-,-,TRBV6-4,TRBJ2-3,TGTGCCAGCAGTGTACAGCCGAGCACAGATACGCAGTATTTT,CASSVQPSTDTQYF
-,-,TRBV5-6,TRBJ2-1,TGTGCCAGCAGCTTGGATTCATACAATGAGCAGTTCTTC,CASSLDSYNEQFF
-,-,TRBV19,TRBJ1-5,TGTGCTGCGGGGGGGCCAGATGTAGGCAATCAGCCCCAGCATTTT,CAAGGPDVGNQPQHF
-,TRBD2,TRBV7-9,TRBJ2-5,TGTGCCAGCAGCTTCACTCGAGGGACTAGCGGGAGTGGAGAGACCCAGTACTTC,CASSFTRGTSGSGETQYF
-,TRBD1,TRBV9,TRBJ2-2,TGTGCCAGCAGCGTAGGAGCGAGGACAGGGGGTAACACCGGGGAGCTGTTTTTT,CASSVGARTGGNTGELFF
-,TRBD1,TRBV29-1,TRBJ1-5,TGCAGCGTTGAAGATTGGGTACGTGACAGGGGAGATAGCAATCAGCCCCAGCATTTT,CSVEDWVRDRGDSNQPQHF
-,-,TRBV5-4,TRBJ2-2,TGTGCCAGCAGCCCACGTCCAGGGCCGAACACCGGGGAGCTGTTTTTT,CASSPRPGPNTGELFF
-,TRBD1,TRBV5-1,TRBJ2-5,TGCGCCAGCGGAAAAACAGGGGACGTACAAGAGACCCAGTACTTC,CASGKTGDVQETQYF
few,-,TRBV5-6,TRBJ2-5,TGTGCCAGCAGCTTGGGCAGGGTATTCCGTAGGACCCAGTACTTC,CASSLGRVFRRTQYF
-,-,TRBV11-2,TRBJ1-6,TGTGCCAGCAGCTTAAAGGCAGGATCCCCCCTCCACTTT,CASSLKAGSPLHF
-,TRBD2,TRBV5-1,TRBJ2-1,TGCGCCAGCAGCCTCTCGACTAGCCTTCACAATGAGCAGTTCTTC,CASSLSTSLHNEQFF
once,-,TRBV6-6,TRBJ1-6,TGTGCCAGCATTACTAGCTCCTATAATTCACCCCTCCACTTT,CASITSSYNSPLHF
-,TRBD1,TRBV10-3,TRBJ2-7,TGTGCCATCAGTGAGGTGACAGGGAATCTCTACGAGCAGTACTTC,CAISEVTGNLYEQYF
-,TRBD2,TRBV7-9,TRBJ2-7,TGTGCCAGCAGCTCATTAGCGGGAGCCCACGAGCAGTACTTC,CASSSLAGAHEQYF
-,TRBD1,TRBV15,TRBJ2-1,TGTGCCACCAGCCCTCCGGGACAGGGGCGTCTAAATGAGCAGTTCTTC,CATSPPGQGRLNEQFF
few,TRBD1,TRBV7-2,TRBJ2-7,TGTGCCAGCAACTTTGCGGGGGGACAGGGGTCCGAGCAGTACTTC,CASNFAGGQGSEQYF
-,TRBD1,TRBV7-2,TRBJ2-7,TGTGCCAGCAGCTTCGGGACAGGGGGAGCAAACGAGCAGTACTTC,CASSFGTGGANEQYF
-,-,TRBV19,TRBJ1-1,TGTGCCAGTAGTACCCAGTGGGGCGGAACTGAAGCTTTCTTT,CASSTQWGGTEAFF
-,-,TRBV28,TRBJ1-1,TGTGCCAGCAGTCTATCACCGGGGACTGAAGCTTTCTTT,CASSLSPGTEAFF
-,-,TRBV7-2,TRBJ1-2,TGTGCCAGCAGCTTAACAGGGATCCCCTATGGCTACACCTTC,CASSLTGIPYGYTF
-,TRBD2,TRBV6-4,TRBJ2-3,TGTGCCAGCAGTGTAGCGGGATTCACAGATACGCAGTATTTT,CASSVAGFTDTQYF
-,TRBD2,TRBV19,TRBJ2-3,TGTGCCAGTAGTAAGGCTCCCAGCGGGGTAGATACGCAGTATTTT,CASSKAPSGVDTQYF
-,-,TRBV5-3,TRBJ2-2,TGTGCCAGAAGCCTCAACTGGGAGCTGTTTTTT,CARSLNWELFF
few,-,TRBV5-1,TRBJ2-3,TGCGCCACCGCCGCGGGGAGCACAGATACGCAGTATTTT,CATAAGSTDTQYF